These 14 T cell receptor beta chains originate from one sample sequenced in a study of OX40 agonist ivuxolimab in advanced cancers. Profiled with immunoSEQ multiplex PCR; TCRdb holds only in-frame clones, not every one. The sample has about 100,000 clones, around nine tenths seen once. Sequencing was performed on CD4+ or CD8+ T cells sorted from blood, taken in a trial of the OX40 agonist ivuxolimab. The receptors shown here come from an adult with an advanced solid tumor such as melanoma, head and neck, liver or kidney cancer.

The V gene is TRBV5-1, the J gene TRBJ2-7, with D perhaps matching TRBD1 (5 bases). V shed 4 bases and J shed 2 bases, with 16 bases lying between them. This CDR3 comprises 15 residues. From germline, CDR1 is SGHRS and CDR2 YFSETQ. The CDR3 region is CASSSLGPVAYEQYF. The CDR3 DNA sequence: TGCGCCAGCAGCAGCCTGGGGCCTGTGGCCTACGAGCAGTACTTC.

The chain recombines TRBV4-2 with TRBJ1-1, with D perhaps matching TRBD1 (6 bases). Looked up from germline, CDR1 is LGHNA and CDR2 is YNFKEQ. V dropped 0 bases and J dropped 4 bases, with 12 bases sitting between them. This CDR3 region has 15 residues. In nucleotides, the CDR3 is TGTGCCAGCAGCCAAGATGGGGGGCCTGGCACTGAAGCTTTCTTT. It codes for CASSQDGGPGTEAFF.

This rearrangement joins TRBV5-4 to TRBJ2-7; D is unclear. Germline CDR1 SGHNT, CDR2 YYREEE (reference sequence). Trimming stripped 1 base from V and 3 bases from J, with 5 bases between. This CDR3 region has 12 residues. The CDR3 here is CASSLFGYEQYF. The CDR3 nucleotides read TGTGCCAGCAGCTTGTTCGGCTACGAGCAGTACTTC.

The chain links TRBV6-5 to TRBJ1-5, with D maybe TRBD1 (6 bases). This CDR3 comprises 16 residues. Between the trimmed V and J ends, which lost 2 bases and 7 bases, there was a span of 18 bases. Germline-derived CDR1 and CDR2 are MNHEY and SVGAGI. The CDR3 region has the DNA TGTGCCAGCAGTTACCGGGCCAGGGGCACCCGGCAGCCCCAGCATTTT. It is translated as CASSYRARGTRQPQHF.

The chain is built from TRBV18 and TRBJ1-5; perhaps TRBD1 as D (6 bases). The CDR3 loop spans 14 amino acids. Trimming pared 4 bases from V and 6 bases from J, leaving 13 bases between. Per the germline V gene, CDR1 is KGHSH and CDR2 is LQKENI. DNA for the CDR3: TGTGCCAGCTCACGTACAGGGCCGGGTCAGCCCCAGCATTTT. It codes for CASSRTGPGQPQHF.

The chain is built from TRBV2 and TRBJ2-5, with 7 bases aligning to TRBD2. The length of the CDR3 is 15 residues. Germline V gene data show CDR1 as SNHLY and CDR2 as FYNNEI. Trimming at V came to 6 bases and at J to 5 bases, leaving 12 bases not matched to a gene. The CDR3 sequence: CASRGRASREETQYF. DNA of the CDR3: TGTGCCAGCAGGGGGAGGGCCTCTCGGGAGGAGACCCAGTACTTC.

The chain links TRBV28 to TRBJ1-2, with TRBD1 as a possible D gene (5 bases). There are 12 residues in the CDR3. Trimming removed 0 bases at V and 8 bases at J, with 7 bases between. CDR1 and CDR2 (germline): MDHEN, SYDVKM. The CDR3 here is CASSLWGRGYTF. The CDR3 DNA sequence: TGTGCCAGCAGTTTATGGGGGCGCGGCTACACCTTC.

V usage is TRBV10-3 and J usage is TRBJ1-1, with D maybe TRBD1 (5 bases). The CDR3 is 15 amino acids. Germline V gives CDR1 ENHRY, CDR2 SYGVKD. V was shortened by 0 bases and J by 5 bases, with 13 bases between the two germline ends. The CDR3 region is CAISESGGIGTEAFF. The CDR3 nucleotides are TGTGCCATCAGTGAGTCGGGGGGGATCGGGACTGAAGCTTTCTTT.

This rearrangement joins TRBV27 to TRBJ2-6; no definite D call. CDR1 and CDR2 (germline): MNHEY, SMNVEV (reference sequence). Deletions cut 7 bases from V and 3 bases from J, with 10 bases between. The CDR3 covers 14 residues. CDR3 loop: CASTSSGGANVLTF. DNA of the CDR3: TGTGCCAGCACCTCCTCGGGTGGGGCCAACGTCCTGACTTTC.

The sample holds one count of this clone. The rearrangement joins TRBV27 to TRBJ2-7, with D hard to call. Trimming stripped 0 bases from V and 2 bases from J, with 11 bases between. Per the germline V gene, CDR1 is MNHEY and CDR2 is SMNVEV (reference sequence). The CDR3 covers 15 residues. This chain's CDR3 is CASSLSARLPYEQYF. Here the CDR3 DNA reads TGTGCCAGCAGTTTATCCGCCAGGTTACCCTACGAGCAGTACTTC.

The CDR3 is CASSIGAAAYEQYF. The DNA of the CDR3 is TGTGCCAGCAGTATCGGGGCAGCGGCCTACGAGCAGTACTTC. J is TRBJ2-7 and V is TRBV6-1; D assignment may be TRBD1 or TRBD2 (5 bases each). Trimming took off 5 bases at V and 2 bases at J, with 13 bases between the two ends. This CDR3 is 14 amino acids long. Germline-derived CDR1 and CDR2 are MNHNS and SASEGT.

This sequence joins TRBV30 and TRBJ1-1; D remains ambiguous. Trimming left V 2 bases short and J 6 bases short, with 16 bases between. CDR3 length: 14 residues. Germline V CDR1 and CDR2: GTSNPN, SVGIG (reference sequence). The CDR3: CAWSQIDGRAEAFF. The CDR3 DNA reads as TGTGCCTGGAGTCAAATAGACGGAAGGGCTGAAGCTTTCTTT.

J is TRBJ2-5 and V is TRBV5-6, with D hard to call. The V and J ends lost 1 base and 2 bases respectively, with 9 bases between them. The CDR3 is 14 residues long. Germline V gives CDR1 SGHDT, CDR2 YYEEEE. This chain's CDR3 is CASSLSSLQETQYF. CDR3 coding DNA: TGTGCCAGCAGCTTGTCCAGCCTGCAAGAGACCCAGTACTTC.

The rearrangement joins TRBV7-7 to TRBJ2-1; no clear D gene. V was cut by 5 bases and J by 9 bases, with 14 bases left in between. CDR1 is SSHAT and CDR2 is FNYEAQ in the germline V gene (reference sequence). The CDR3 covers 13 residues. CDR3 protein: CASSPNTRIEQFF. In nucleotides, the CDR3 is TGTGCCAGCAGCCCCAACACACGGATTGAGCAGTTCTTC.